This TCR beta chain was identified during a study of blood T cells in healthy people across ages. Study summary: For every two T cells, template switching captured about one barcoded beta molecule.

The CDR3 is made up of 13 amino acids. V dropped 3 bases and J dropped 7 bases, with 12 bases sitting between them. The germline V gene has CDR1 SGHTA and CDR2 FQGNSA. Primers used in a second PCR of roughly 7 to 12 cycles were a sample-barcoded 5' primer and a J-beta primer mix. From the 5' RACE reads, TCRdb called clonotypes with MiXCR, one entry per CDR3 protein. The top ten clones hold under 25% of a sample with around 1,900,000 distinct CDR3 sequences, about two fifths of them seen once. V is TRBV7-2 and J is TRBJ1-1; D remains ambiguous. Sequencing was carried out using blood. The sequence was collected from a human donor in good health. CDR3 sequence reads: CASSFIGVLEAFF. The CDR3 region has the DNA TGTGCCAGCAGCTTCATCGGAGTGCTTGAAGCTTTCTTT.